The 9 T cell receptor beta chains presented below share a single source sample, sequenced in a study of CDR3 diversity in severe acne (dated by TCRdb to about 2019). The library was built by means of PCR. Sequencer: Illumina HiSeq 2000. Using fastp at Q25 and MiXCR, TCRdb reprocessed the public reads and kept productive beta chains. Rows with a matching CDR3 protein are joined into one entry that keeps the most common DNA and genes. The sample profile shows more than 70,000 distinct CDR3 sequences; roughly 52% of them were found once. Jointly, the top ten make up roughly a tenth of the sample. The specimen sequenced was blood. The receptors were gathered from a male donor in good health, serving as a control.

Ten or more counts support this clonotype. This rearrangement joins TRBV5-8 to TRBJ1-4, with 8 bases fitting TRBD1. V dropped 4 bases and J dropped 7; count of bases not matched to a gene: 18. The germline V gene has CDR1 SGHTS and CDR2 YDEGEE. The CDR3 has 18 amino acids. CDR3 region: CASSTTDRVHQPGEKLFF. In DNA form, the CDR3 reads TGTGCCAGCAGCACGACGGACAGGGTTCACCAGCCAGGTGAAAAACTGTTTTTT.

This clonotype has a count of ten or more. V and J are TRBV6-5 and TRBJ2-5; 8 nucleotides line up with TRBD2. The CDR3 contains 14 residues. Germline CDR1 MNHEY, CDR2 SVGAGI. V shed 11 bases and J 1 base; nucleotides not matched to a gene: 9. The DNA for the CDR3 is TGTGCCTCGAAGGGCGGGGGGCTCCAAGAGACCCAGTACTTC. This sequence encodes CASKGGGLQETQYF.

Concerning this clonotype: Relative to the germline gene, one junction end is altered; a read error may explain this. The chain has TRBV7-3 and TRBJ2-5; TRBD2 is a possible D gene (6 bases). This CDR3 has 15 amino acids. Germline V gene sequence: CDR1 SGHTA, CDR2 FQGTGA. The CDR3 reads CASSPEGLLQETQYF. CDR3 bases: TGTGCTAGCAGCCCGGAGGGACTGCTCCAAGAGACCCAGTACTTC.

The table lists this clonotype with many counts. J is TRBJ1-2 and V is TRBV10-3; D remains unclear. Per germline, CDR1 ENHRY and CDR2 SYGVKD. This CDR3 comprises 12 residues. With 6 bases removed from V and 7 bases from J, the gap between germline ends came to 12 bases. The chain's CDR3 is CAIRRIDFGYTF. The CDR3 DNA follows: TGTGCCATCAGGAGAATAGATTTTGGCTACACCTTC.

The chain employs TRBV6-6 and TRBJ2-3, with D perhaps matching TRBD1 or TRBD2 (5 bases each). The CDR3 sequence is 16 residues long. Germline V gene lookup returns CDR1 MNHNY and CDR2 SVGAGI (reference sequence). V lost 6 bases and J 3 bases, leaving 19 bases between the germline ends. The CDR3 DNA sequence: TGTGCCAGCAGGATGCAGGGACCGTCTCATACAGATACGCAGTATTTT. It encodes CASRMQGPSHTDTQYF.

The rearrangement uses TRBV24-1 and TRBJ1-6; D uncertain. CDR3 length: 17 amino acids. Germline CDR1 is KGHDR and CDR2 is SFDVKD. V lost 8 bases and J lost 7, with 23 bases in between. CDR3 sequence: CATTLIWVEELNSPLHF. The DNA for the CDR3 is TGTGCCACCACCCTGATTTGGGTAGAGGAGTTGAATTCACCCCTCCACTTT.

The chain carries TRBV11-2 and TRBJ1-6; D is perhaps TRBD1 (5 bases). The CDR3 length is 12 residues. Germline V gene lookup returns CDR1 SGHAT and CDR2 FQNNGV. V lost 7 bases and J 8 bases, leaving 9 bases between the germline ends. The CDR3 here is CASNRDDSPLHF. CDR3 nucleotides: TGTGCCAGCAACCGGGACGATTCACCCCTCCACTTT.

This clonotype came up many times. The chain has TRBV28 and TRBJ2-7; 9 bases line up with TRBD2. The CDR3 extends over 12 amino acids. Unmatched junction bases numbered 4, after V lost 3 bases and J lost 10 bases. Germline V CDR1 and CDR2: MDHEN, SYDVKM. The DNA for the CDR3 is TGTGCCAGCAGTTTCCTAGCGGGGCTACAGTACTTC. This codes for CASSFLAGLQYF.

The sample holds a few counts of this clonotype. The chain has TRBV7-3 and TRBJ2-7; unclear D gene. The V gene's germline CDR1 is SGHTA and CDR2 FQGTGA. V was pared by 2 bases and J by 2 bases, with 7 bases between. This CDR3 has 13 amino acids. CDR3 sequence reads: CASSLVGPYEQYF. The CDR3 DNA follows: TGTGCCAGCAGCTTAGTTGGGCCCTACGAGCAGTACTTC. Combining the CDR3 with reference TRBV7-3 and TRBJ2-7 gives the whole variable domain GAGVSQTPSNKVTEKGKYVELRCDPISGHTALYWYRQSLGQGPEFLIYFQGTGAADDSGLPNDRFFAVRPEGSVSTLKIQRTERGDSAVYLCASSLVGPYEQYFGPGTRLTVT.